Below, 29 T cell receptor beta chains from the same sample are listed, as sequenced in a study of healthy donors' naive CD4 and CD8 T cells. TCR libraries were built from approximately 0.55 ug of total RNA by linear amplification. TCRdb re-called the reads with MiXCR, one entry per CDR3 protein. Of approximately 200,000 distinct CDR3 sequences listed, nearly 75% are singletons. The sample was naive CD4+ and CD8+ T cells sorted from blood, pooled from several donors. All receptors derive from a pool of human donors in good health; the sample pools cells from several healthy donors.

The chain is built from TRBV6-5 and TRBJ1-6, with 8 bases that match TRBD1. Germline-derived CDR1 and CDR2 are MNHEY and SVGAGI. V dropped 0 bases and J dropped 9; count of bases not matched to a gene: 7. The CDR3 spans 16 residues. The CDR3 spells CASSYSRWTGRSPLHF. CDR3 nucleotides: TGTGCCAGCAGTTACTCTCGCTGGACAGGGCGTTCACCCCTCCACTTT.

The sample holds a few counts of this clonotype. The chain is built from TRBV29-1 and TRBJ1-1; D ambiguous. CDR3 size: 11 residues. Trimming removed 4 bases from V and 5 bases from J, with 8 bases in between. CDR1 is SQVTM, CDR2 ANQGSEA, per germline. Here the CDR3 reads CSVGVGTEAFF. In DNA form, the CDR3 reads TGCAGCGTTGGAGTTGGGACTGAAGCTTTCTTT.

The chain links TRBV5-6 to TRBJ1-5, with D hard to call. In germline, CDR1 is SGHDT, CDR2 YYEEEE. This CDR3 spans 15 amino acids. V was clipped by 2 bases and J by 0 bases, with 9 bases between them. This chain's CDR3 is CASSLSGISNQPQHF. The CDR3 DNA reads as TGTGCCAGCAGCTTATCAGGAATTAGCAATCAGCCCCAGCATTTT.

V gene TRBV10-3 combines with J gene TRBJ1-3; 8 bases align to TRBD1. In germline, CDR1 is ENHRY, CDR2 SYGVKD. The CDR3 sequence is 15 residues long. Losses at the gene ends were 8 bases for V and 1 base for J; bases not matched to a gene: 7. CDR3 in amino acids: CAIELRQGSGNTIYF. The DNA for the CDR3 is TGTGCCATCGAACTCCGACAGGGGTCTGGAAACACCATATATTTT.

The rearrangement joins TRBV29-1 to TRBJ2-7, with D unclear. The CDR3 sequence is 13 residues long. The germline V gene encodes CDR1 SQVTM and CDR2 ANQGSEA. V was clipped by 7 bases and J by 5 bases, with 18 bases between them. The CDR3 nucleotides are TGCAGCGCAGGCCTAAGGTTACGTGACGAGCAGTACTTC. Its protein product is CSAGLRLRDEQYF.

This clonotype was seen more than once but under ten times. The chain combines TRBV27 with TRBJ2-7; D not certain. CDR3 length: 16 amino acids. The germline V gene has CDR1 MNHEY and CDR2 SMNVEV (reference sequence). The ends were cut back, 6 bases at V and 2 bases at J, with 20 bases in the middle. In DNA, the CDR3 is TGTGCCAGCAGCCTAACCCCGTGGACCGTAACCTACGAGCAGTACTTC. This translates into CASSLTPWTVTYEQYF.

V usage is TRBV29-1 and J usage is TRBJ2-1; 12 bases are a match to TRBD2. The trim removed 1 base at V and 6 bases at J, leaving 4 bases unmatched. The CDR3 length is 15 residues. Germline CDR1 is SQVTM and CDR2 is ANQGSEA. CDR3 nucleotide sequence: TGCAGCGTTGAAGGGACTAGCGGGACCGGCAATGAGCAGTTCTTC. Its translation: CSVEGTSGTGNEQFF.

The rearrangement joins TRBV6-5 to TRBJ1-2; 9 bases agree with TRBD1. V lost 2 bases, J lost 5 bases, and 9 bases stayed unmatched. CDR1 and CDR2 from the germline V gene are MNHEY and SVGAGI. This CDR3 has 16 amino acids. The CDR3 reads CASSYRMDRGEYGYTF. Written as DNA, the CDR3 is TGTGCCAGCAGTTACCGAATGGACAGGGGAGAATATGGCTACACCTTC.

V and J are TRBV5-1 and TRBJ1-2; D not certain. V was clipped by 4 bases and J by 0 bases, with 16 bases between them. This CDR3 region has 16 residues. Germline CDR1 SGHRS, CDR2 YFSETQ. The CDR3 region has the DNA TGCGCCAGCAGCCCCTCGGTGGGGAGATCTAACTATGGCTACACCTTC. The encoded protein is CASSPSVGRSNYGYTF.

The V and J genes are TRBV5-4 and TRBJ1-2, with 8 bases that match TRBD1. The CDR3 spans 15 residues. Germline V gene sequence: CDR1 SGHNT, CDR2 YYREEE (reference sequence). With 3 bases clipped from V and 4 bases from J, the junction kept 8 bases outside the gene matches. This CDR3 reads CASSSGQGEGYGYTF. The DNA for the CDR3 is TGTGCCAGCAGCTCCGGACAGGGCGAGGGCTATGGCTACACCTTC.

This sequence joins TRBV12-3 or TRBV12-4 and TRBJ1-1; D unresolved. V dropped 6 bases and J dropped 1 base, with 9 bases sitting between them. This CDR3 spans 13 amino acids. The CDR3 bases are TGTGCCAGCAGCCCGGGTCCGAACACTGAAGCTTTCTTT. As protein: CASSPGPNTEAFF.

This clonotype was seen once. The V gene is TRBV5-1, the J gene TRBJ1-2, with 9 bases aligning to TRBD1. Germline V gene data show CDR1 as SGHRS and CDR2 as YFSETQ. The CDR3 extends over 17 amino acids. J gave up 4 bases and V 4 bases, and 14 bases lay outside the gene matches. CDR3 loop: CASSPGQGSSLVYGYTF. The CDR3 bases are TGCGCCAGCAGCCCAGGACAGGGGAGCTCCTTGGTCTATGGCTACACCTTC.

CDR3 bases: TGCAGTGCCACTAGCGGCGGCACAGATACGCAGTATTTT. It yields the protein CSATSGGTDTQYF. The genes are TRBV20-1 and TRBJ2-3; 8 bases align to TRBD2. The germline gives CDR1 DFQATT, CDR2 SNEGSKA (reference sequence). V dropped 6 bases and J dropped 1; count of bases not matched to a gene: 3. This CDR3 is 13 amino acids long.

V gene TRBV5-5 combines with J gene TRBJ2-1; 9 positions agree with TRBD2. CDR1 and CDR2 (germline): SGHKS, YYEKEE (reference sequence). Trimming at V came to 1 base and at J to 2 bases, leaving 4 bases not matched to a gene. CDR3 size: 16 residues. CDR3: CASSLFSGRTYNEQFF. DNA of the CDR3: TGTGCCAGCAGCTTGTTCAGCGGGAGGACCTACAATGAGCAGTTCTTC.

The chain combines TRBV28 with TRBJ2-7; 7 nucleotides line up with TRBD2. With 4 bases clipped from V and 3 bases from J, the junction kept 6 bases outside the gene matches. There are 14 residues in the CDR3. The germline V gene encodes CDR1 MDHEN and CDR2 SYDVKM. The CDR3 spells CASSSGTTRYEQYF. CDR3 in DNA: TGTGCCAGCAGTTCCGGGACTACCCGCTACGAGCAGTACTTC.

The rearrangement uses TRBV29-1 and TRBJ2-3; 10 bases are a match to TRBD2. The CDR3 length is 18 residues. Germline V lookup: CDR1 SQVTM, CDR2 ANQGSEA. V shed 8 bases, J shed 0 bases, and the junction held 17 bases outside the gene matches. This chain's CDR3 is CSLGLAEHLTASTDTQYF. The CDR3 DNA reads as TGCAGCTTAGGACTAGCGGAACACCTCACCGCTAGCACAGATACGCAGTATTTT.

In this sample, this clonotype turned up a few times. The CDR3 nucleotides read TGTGCCAGCAGCTTATTCCAGGGGGCCGCCTACGAGCAGTACTTC. Its protein product is CASSLFQGAAYEQYF. The J gene is TRBJ2-7, the V gene TRBV11-1, with TRBD1 matching 8 bases. The CDR3 runs to 15 residues. Germline V gene sequence: CDR1 SGHAT, CDR2 FQDESV (reference sequence). V trimming: 2 bases; J trimming: 2 bases; junction bases outside the gene matches: 5.

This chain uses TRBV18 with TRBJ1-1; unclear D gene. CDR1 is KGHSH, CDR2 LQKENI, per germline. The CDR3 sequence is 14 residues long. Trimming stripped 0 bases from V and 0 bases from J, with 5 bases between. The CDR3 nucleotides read TGTGCCAGCTCACCACCGTTGGTGAACACTGAAGCTTTCTTT. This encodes CASSPPLVNTEAFF.

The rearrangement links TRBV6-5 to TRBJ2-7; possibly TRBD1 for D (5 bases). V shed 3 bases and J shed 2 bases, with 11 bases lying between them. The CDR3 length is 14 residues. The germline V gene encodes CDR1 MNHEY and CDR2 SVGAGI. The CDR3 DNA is TGTGCCAGCAGTTATCTGCGCAGGGCCTACGAGCAGTACTTC. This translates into CASSYLRRAYEQYF.

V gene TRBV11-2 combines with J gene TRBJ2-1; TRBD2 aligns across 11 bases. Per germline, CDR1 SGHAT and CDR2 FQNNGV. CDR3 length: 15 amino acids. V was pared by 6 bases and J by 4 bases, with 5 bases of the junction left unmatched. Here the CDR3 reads CASRLSSGRYNEQFF. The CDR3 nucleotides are TGTGCCAGCAGACTTTCTAGCGGGAGGTACAATGAGCAGTTCTTC.

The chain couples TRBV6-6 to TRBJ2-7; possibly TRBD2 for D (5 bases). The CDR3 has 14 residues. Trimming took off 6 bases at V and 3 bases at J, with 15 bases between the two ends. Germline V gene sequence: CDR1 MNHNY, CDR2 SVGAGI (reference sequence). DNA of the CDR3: TGTGCCAGCAGGGAGGCCTTCGATTTCTACGAGCAGTACTTC. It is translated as CASREAFDFYEQYF.

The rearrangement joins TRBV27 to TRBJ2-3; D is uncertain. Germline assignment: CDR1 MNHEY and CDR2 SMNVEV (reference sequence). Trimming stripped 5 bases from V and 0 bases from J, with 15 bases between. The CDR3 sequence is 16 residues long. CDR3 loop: CASSLQVAVSTDTQYF. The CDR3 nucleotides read TGTGCCAGCAGTCTCCAGGTAGCAGTGAGCACAGATACGCAGTATTTT.

CDR3 amino acids: CASSSDRGGQPQHF. In DNA, the CDR3 is TGTGCCAGCAGCTCGGACAGGGGAGGTCAGCCCCAGCATTTT. The chain is built from TRBV6-5 and TRBJ1-5, with 9 positions matching TRBD1. The junction had 6 bases not matched to a gene; V was cut back by 6 bases and J by 6 bases. Looked up from germline, CDR1 is MNHEY and CDR2 is SVGAGI. CDR3 length: 14 residues.

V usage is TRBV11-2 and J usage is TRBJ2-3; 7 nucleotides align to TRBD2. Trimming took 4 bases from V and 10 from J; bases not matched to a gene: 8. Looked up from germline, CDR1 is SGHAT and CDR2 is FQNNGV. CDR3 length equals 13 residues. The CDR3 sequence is CASSWGRDESQYF. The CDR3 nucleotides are TGTGCCAGCAGCTGGGGGAGGGACGAGTCGCAGTATTTT.

The CDR3 sequence: CASSPPRRDAYGYTF. The CDR3, as DNA: TGTGCCAGCAGTCCCCCACGCAGGGACGCCTATGGCTACACCTTC. The gene calls are TRBV6-6 and TRBJ1-2; a possible D gene is TRBD1 (5 bases). Germline V CDR1 and CDR2: MNHNY, SVGAGI (reference sequence). V lost 5 bases and J 4 bases, leaving 17 bases between the germline ends. CDR3 size: 15 residues.

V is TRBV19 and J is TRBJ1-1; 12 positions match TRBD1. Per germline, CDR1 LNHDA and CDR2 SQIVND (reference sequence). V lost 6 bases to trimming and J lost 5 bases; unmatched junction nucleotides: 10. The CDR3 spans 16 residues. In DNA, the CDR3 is TGTGCCAGTAGACGGGACAGGGGGCTTCGGAATACTGAAGCTTTCTTT. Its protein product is CASRRDRGLRNTEAFF.

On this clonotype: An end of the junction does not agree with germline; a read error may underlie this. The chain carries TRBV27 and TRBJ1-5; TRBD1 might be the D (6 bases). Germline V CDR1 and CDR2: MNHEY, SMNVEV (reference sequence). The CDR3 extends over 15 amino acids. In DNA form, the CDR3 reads TGTGCCAGCAGTTTATCTAAGGGGGGAAGGCAGCCCCAACATTTT. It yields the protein CASSLSKGGRQPQHF.

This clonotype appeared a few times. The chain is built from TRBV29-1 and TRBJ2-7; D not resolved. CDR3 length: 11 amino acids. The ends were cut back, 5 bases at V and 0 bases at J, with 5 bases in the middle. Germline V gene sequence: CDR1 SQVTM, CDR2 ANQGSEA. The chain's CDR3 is CSVRSSYEQYF. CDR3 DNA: TGCAGCGTTAGGAGCTCCTACGAGCAGTACTTC.

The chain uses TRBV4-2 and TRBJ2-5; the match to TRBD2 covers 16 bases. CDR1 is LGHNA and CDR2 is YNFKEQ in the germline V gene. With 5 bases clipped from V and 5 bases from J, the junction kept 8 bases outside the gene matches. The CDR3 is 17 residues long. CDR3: CASSEGLAGGPLETQYF. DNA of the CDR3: TGTGCCAGCAGCGAGGGACTAGCGGGAGGGCCGCTCGAGACCCAGTACTTC.